Here is one T cell receptor beta chain with its context. This clone was counted many times. Its antigen specificity is not known. No base qualities exist here, and no much larger clone lies one base off it. The intended sense of this specimen's time point label: posttransplant day relative to BM transplant. The treatment or condition label here, explained by the study, means: high-dose cyclophosphamide on days +3 and +4 as single-agent GVHD prophylaxis. For conditioning, the PTCy patients got busulfan and fludarabine, then a related or unrelated marrow graft, followed by cyclophosphamide on days +3 and +4. PTCy-treated patients were drawn from a prospective multi-institutional clinical trial. Mononuclear cells from peripheral blood and bone marrow were separated by Ficoll-Hypaque density centrifugation and then cryopreserved. TRB sequencing was run on genomic DNA with either the immunoSEQ assay at survey resolution or the hsTCRB kit. As for the authors' bioinformatics: The immunoSEQ software handled initial read processing, and the LymphoSeq R package was used for repertoire analyses. Clonality was computed as 1 minus normalized Shannon entropy; Gini coefficient was also calculated for each TRB dataset. Phenotypes of unsorted samples were inferred by mapping TRB sequences from sorted subsets of the recipient or donor onto the same recipient's unsorted samples. In TCRdb, the immuneACCESS table is reduced to in-frame sequences with V and J assigned. These tables do not hold every clone; where another copy was compared, an unresolved V gene accounts for under half, and the others remain unexplained. V, J and clone size were drawn from that table, and D and trimming were deduced from the DNA. This sample includes over 6,500 clones, and none of them was observed just once. The ten largest clones capture 4.5% to 7% of the sample.

Trimming removed 4 bases from V and 2 bases from J; the gene matches leave 9 bases unexplained. The CDR3 runs 16 residues from the cysteine to the phenylalanine. The entry retains the CDR3 DNA only, 48 bases that are in frame from base 1. CDR1 is given as SGHTA and CDR2 as FQGNSA, both from the germline V gene. This specimen belongs to a study of T cells after posttransplantation cyclophosphamide (dated by TCRdb to 2015 to 2016). Looking at the study overall: The study tracked T cell repertoire reconstitution by TRB sequencing after myeloablative bone marrow transplantation using posttransplantation cyclophosphamide as GVHD prophylaxis. Samples from roughly 35 PTCy-treated patients, along with samples from approximately 15 of their related bone marrow donors, underwent antigen receptor sequencing. Blood from every one of the 30 to 35 PTCy patients who had 1-year posttransplant specimens underwent TRB sequencing. In 3 patients, TRB sequencing was also performed on up to about 3 more blood samples taken 2 to 5.2 years after transplant, and in 4 patients, pretransplant blood was also TRB-sequenced. Because TRA and TRB clonality were tightly correlated in 9 samples, subsequent TCR analyses were focused on TRB only. Public TRB sequences were compared against a database of over 3,600 sequences linked to responses to pathogens, tumor antigens, self-antigens and alloantigens. The study at large found these results: Donor-recipient similarity was low at 1-2 months but rose over the first year, and later blood repertoires were often dominated by donor CD8+ memory clones. The TRB repertoires of T cells infiltrating skin or the GI tract showed only limited overlap with the TRB repertoires found in blood. Across 35 to 45 patients, TRB clonality was highly associated with recipient CMV seropositivity and CMV reactivation, and diversity in PTCy patients was similar to diversity in CNI/methotrexate controls.

The source material was PBMCs, sampled after allogeneic stem cell transplant with posttransplant cyclophosphamide. Recombination joined TRBV7-2 with TRBJ2-5; 8 of the junction bases match TRBD2. The TCR originated in a male patient younger than 30 who received an allogeneic stem cell transplant from an unrelated donor, was CMV-positive, and had acute and chronic GVHD. In transplant recipients, some T cells may be of donor rather than host origin. The CDR3 is CASSSRGTSGQETQYF. The DNA reads as follows: TGTGCCAGCAGCTCCAGAGGGACTAGTGGGCAAGAGACCCAGTACTTC.